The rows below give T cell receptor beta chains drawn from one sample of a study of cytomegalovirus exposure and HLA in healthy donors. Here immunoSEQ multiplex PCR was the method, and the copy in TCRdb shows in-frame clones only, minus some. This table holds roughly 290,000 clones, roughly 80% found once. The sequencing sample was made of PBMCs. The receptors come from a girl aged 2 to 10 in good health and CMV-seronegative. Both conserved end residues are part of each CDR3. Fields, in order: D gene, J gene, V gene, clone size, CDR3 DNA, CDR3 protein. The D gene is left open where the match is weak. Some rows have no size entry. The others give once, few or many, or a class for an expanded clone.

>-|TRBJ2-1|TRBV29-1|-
TGCAGCGTTTTTCGACCGTCAGGGCAGTTCTTC
CSVFRPSGQFF
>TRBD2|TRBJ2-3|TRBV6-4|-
TGTGCCAGCAGCTCGACTAGCGGGGGATCAGATACGCAGTATTTT
CASSSTSGGSDTQYF
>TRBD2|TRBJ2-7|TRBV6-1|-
TGTGCCAGCAGTGAAGAGGCTATGGTAGCGGGACCGCTAGAGCAGTACTTC
CASSEEAMVAGPLEQYF
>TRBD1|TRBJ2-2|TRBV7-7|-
TGTGCCAGCAGCCCTTATCGGACAGGGGGTTCCGGGGAGCTGTTTTTT
CASSPYRTGGSGELFF
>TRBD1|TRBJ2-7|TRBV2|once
TGTGCCAGCAGTGAGGGGACAGGGCTTATCCACGAGCAGTACTTC
CASSEGTGLIHEQYF
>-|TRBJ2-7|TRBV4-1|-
TGCGCCAGCAGCCTACGTGACACGTCCTACGAGCAGTACTTC
CASSLRDTSYEQYF
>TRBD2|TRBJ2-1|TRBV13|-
TGTGCCAGCAGCCTCCGCCTCCTTAGCGGGGGGCCCTACAATGAGCAGTTCTTC
CASSLRLLSGGPYNEQFF
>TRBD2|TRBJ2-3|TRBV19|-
TGTGCCAGTAGTATAGGGCGGGAGGCAGATACGCAGTATTTT
CASSIGREADTQYF
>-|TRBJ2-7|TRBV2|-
TGTGCCAGCATGCTAGCGTCTATTTACGAGCAGTACTTC
CASMLASIYEQYF
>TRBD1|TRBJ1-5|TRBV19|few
TGTGCCAGTAGACGCAATAGTGCCCGGACAGGGAACAATCAGCCCCAGCATTTT
CASRRNSARTGNNQPQHF
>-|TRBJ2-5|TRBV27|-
TGTGCCAGCTGGTTCGGGGAGACCCAGTACTTC
CASWFGETQYF